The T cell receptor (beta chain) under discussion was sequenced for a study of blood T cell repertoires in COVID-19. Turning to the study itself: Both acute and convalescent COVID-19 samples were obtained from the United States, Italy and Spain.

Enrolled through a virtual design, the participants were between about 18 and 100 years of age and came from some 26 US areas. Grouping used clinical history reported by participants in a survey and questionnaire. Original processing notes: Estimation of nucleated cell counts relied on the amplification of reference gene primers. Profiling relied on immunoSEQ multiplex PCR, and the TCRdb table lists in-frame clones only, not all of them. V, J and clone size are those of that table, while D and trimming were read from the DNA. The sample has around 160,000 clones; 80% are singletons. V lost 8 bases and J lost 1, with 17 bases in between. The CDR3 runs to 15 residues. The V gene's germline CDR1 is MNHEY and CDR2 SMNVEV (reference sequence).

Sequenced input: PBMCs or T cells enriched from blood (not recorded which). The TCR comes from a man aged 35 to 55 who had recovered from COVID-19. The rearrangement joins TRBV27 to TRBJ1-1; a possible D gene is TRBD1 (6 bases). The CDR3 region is CASRTGGAANTEAFF. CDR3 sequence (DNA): TGTGCCAGCCGGACGGGGGGGGCGGCGAACACTGAAGCTTTCTTT.